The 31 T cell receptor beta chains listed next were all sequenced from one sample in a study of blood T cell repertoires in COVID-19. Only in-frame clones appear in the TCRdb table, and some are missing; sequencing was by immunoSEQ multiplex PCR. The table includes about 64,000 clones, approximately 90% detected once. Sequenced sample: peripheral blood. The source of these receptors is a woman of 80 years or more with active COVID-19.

The DNA of the CDR3 is TGTGCCACCAGCAGAGATTTGAACACGTACGAGCAGTACGTC. Its translation: CATSRDLNTYEQYV. The chain combines TRBV15 with TRBJ2-7; D is unresolved. This CDR3 contains 14 residues. The germline CDR1 and CDR2 sequences are LNHNV and YYDKDF (reference sequence). The V gene lost 0 bases and the J gene lost 4 bases, with 10 bases spanning the gap.

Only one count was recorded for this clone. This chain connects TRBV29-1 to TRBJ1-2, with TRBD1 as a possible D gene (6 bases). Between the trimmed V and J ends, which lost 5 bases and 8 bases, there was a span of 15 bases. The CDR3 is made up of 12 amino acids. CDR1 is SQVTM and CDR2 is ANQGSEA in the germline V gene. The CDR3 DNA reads TGCAGCGTTCCCATGGCACAGGGCGGCTACACCTTC. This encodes CSVPMAQGGYTF.

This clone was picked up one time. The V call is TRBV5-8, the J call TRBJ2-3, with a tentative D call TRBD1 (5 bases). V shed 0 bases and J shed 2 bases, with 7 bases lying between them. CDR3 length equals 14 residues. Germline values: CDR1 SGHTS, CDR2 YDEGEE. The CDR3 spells CASSLGQYTDTQYF. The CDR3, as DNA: TGTGCCAGCAGCTTGGGACAGTACACAGATACGCAGTATTTT.

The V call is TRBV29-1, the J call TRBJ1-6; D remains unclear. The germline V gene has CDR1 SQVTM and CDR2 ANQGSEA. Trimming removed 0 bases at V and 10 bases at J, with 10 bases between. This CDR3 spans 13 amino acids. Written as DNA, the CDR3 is TGCAGCGTTGAAGATCAGGCAGGATCACCCCTCCACTTT. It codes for CSVEDQAGSPLHF.

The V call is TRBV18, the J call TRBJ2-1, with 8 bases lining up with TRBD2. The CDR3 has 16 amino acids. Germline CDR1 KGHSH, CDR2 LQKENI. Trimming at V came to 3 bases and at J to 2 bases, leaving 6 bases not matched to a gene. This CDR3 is CASSPSAGDPYNEQFF. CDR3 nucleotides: TGTGCCAGCTCACCGTCAGCGGGAGACCCCTACAATGAGCAGTTCTTC.

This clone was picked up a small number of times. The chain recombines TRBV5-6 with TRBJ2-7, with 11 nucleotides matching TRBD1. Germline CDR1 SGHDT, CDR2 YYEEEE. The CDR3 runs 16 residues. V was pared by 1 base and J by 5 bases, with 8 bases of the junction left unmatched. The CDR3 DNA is TGTGCCAGCAGCTTGAGAGGGACAGGGGGTAGGGACGAGCAGTACGTC. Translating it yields CASSLRGTGGRDEQYV.

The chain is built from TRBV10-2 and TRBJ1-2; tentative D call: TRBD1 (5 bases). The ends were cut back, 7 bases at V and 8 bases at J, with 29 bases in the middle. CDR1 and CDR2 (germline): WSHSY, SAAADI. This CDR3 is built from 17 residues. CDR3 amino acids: CASTPGGSQRESGGYTF. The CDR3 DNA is TGCGCCAGCACCCCCGGGGGATCCCAACGAGAGAGTGGAGGCTACACCTTC.

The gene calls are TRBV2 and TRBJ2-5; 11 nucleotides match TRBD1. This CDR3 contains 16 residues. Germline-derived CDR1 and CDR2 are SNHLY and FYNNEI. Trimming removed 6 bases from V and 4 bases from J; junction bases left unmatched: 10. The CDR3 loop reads CASSRGTGGVRETQYF. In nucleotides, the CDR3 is TGTGCCAGCAGCCGCGGGACAGGGGGTGTTCGAGAGACCCAGTACTTC.

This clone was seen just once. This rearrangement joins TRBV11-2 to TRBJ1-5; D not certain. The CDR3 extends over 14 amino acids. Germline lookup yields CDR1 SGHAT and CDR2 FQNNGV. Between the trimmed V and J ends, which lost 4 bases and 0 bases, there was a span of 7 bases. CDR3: CASSSINSNQPQHF. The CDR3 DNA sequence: TGTGCCAGCAGCTCTATAAATAGCAATCAGCCCCAGCATTTT.

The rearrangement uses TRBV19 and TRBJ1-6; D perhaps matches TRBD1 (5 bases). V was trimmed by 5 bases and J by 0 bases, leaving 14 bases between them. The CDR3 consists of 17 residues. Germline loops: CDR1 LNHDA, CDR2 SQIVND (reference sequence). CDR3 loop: CASSVPGTSSYNSPLHF. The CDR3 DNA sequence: TGTGCCAGTAGTGTCCCGGGGACTAGCTCCTATAATTCACCCCTCCACTTT. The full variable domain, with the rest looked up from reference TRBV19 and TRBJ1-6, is DGGITQSPKYLFRKEGQNVTLSCEQNLNHDAMYWYRQDPGQGLRLIYYSQIVNDFQKGDIAEGYSVSREKKESFPLTVTSAQKNPTAFYLCASSVPGTSSYNSPLHFGNGTRLTVT.

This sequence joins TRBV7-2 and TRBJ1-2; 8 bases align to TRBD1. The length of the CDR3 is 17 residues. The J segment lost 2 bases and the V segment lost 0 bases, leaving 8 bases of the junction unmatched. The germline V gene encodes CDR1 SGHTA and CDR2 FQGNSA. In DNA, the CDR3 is TGTGCCAGCAGCTTAGCAAAGGACAGGGTCGTGAACTATGGCTACACCTTC. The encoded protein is CASSLAKDRVVNYGYTF.

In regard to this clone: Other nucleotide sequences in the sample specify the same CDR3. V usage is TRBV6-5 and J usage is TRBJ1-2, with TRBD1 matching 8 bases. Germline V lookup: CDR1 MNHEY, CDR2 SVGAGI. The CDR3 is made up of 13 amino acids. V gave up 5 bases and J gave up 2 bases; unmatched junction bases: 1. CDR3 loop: CASSQGANYGYTF. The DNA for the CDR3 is TGTGCCAGCAGTCAGGGGGCCAACTATGGCTACACCTTC.

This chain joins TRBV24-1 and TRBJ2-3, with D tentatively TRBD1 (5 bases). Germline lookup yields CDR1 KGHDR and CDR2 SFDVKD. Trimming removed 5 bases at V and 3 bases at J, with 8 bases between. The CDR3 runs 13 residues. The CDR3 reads CATSAKGTDTQYF. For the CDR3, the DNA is TGTGCCACCAGTGCGAAGGGGACAGATACGCAGTATTTT.

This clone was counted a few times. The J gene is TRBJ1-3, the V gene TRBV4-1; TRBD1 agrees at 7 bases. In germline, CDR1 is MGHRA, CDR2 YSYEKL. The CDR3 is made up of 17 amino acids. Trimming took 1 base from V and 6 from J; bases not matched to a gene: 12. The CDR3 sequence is CASSQGMAGGRKNTIYF. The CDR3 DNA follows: TGCGCCAGCAGCCAAGGGATGGCAGGGGGACGAAAAAACACCATATATTTT.

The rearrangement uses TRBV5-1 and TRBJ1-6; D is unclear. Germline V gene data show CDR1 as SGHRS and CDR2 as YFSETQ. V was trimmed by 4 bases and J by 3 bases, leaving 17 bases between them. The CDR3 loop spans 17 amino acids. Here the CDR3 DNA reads TGCGCCAGCAGCCAGGCATCCCCGGCTATCTATAATTCACCCCTCCACTTT. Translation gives CASSQASPAIYNSPLHF.

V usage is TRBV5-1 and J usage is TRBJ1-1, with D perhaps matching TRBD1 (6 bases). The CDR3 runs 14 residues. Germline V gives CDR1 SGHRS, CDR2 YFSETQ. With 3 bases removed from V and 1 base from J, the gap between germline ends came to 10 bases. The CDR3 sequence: CASSYRTENTEAFF. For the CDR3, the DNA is TGCGCCAGCAGCTATCGGACAGAGAACACTGAAGCTTTCTTT.

CDR3 sequence (DNA): TGTGCCAGCGTACCAGACAGATCTCTTAACACCGGGGAGCTGTTTTTT. It translates to CASVPDRSLNTGELFF. The chain recombines TRBV28 with TRBJ2-2; D possibly corresponds to TRBD1 (5 bases). CDR1 and CDR2 (germline): MDHEN, SYDVKM. This CDR3 region has 16 residues. Trimming cost V 8 bases and J 2 bases, with 18 bases left between them. Together with reference TRBV28 and TRBJ2-2, the CDR3 gives the full variable domain: DVKVTQSSRYLVKRTGEKVFLECVQDMDHENMFWYRQDPGLGLRLIYFSYDVKMKEKGDIPEGYSVSREKKERFSLILESASTNQTSMYLCASVPDRSLNTGELFFGEGSRLTVL.

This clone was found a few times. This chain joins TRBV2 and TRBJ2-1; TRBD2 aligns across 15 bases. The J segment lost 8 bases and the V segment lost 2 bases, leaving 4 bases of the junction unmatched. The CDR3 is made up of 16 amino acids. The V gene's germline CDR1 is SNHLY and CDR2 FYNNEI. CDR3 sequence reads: CASSELGLAGGYEQFF. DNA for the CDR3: TGTGCCAGCAGTGAATTGGGACTAGCGGGAGGATATGAGCAGTTCTTC. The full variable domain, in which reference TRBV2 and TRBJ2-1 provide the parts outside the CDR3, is EPEVTQTPSHQVTQMGQEVILRCVPISNHLYFYWYRQILGQKVEFLVSFYNNEISEKSEIFDDQFSVERPDGSNFTLKIRSTKLEDSAMYFCASSELGLAGGYEQFFGPGTRLTVL.

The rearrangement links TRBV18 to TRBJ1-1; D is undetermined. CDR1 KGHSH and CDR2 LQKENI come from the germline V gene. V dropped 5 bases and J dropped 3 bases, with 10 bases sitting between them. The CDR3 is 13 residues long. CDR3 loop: CASSSNSYTEAFF. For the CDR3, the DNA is TGTGCCAGCTCATCAAACAGCTACACTGAAGCTTTCTTT.

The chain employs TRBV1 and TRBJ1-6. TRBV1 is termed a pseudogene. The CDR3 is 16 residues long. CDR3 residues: CTHWDFLNFSNSPLHF. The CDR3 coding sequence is TGCACCCACTGGGACTTCCTAAATTTCTCTAATTCACCCCTCCACTTT.

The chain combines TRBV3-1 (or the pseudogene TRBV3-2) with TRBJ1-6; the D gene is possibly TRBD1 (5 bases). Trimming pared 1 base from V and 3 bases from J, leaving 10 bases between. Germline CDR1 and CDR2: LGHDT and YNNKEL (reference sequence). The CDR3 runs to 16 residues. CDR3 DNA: TGTGCCAGCAGCCAAGTCATGACAGACTATAATTCACCCCTCCACTTT. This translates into CASSQVMTDYNSPLHF.

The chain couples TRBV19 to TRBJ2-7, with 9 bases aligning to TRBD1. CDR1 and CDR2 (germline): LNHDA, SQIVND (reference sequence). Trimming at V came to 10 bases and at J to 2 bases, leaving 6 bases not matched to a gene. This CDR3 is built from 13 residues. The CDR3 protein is CATPGQGAYEQYF. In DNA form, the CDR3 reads TGTGCCACCCCGGGACAGGGAGCCTACGAGCAGTACTTC.

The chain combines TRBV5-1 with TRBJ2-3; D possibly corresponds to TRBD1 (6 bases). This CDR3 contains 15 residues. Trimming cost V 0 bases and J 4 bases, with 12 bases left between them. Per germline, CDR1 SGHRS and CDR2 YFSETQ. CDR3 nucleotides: TGCGCCAGCAGCTTGGGCTGGGGACAAGCAGATACGCAGTATTTT. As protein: CASSLGWGQADTQYF.

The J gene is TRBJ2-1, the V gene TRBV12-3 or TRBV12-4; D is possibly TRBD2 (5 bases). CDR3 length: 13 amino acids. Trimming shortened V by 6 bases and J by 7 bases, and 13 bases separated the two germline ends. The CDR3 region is CASSPRGWNEQFF. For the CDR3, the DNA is TGTGCCAGCAGCCCCCGGGGTTGGAATGAGCAGTTCTTC.

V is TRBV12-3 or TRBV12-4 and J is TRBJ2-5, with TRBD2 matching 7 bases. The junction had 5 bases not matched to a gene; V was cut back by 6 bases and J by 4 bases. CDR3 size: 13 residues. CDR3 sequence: CASRGDYSETQYF. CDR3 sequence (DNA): TGTGCCAGCAGAGGGGACTATTCAGAGACCCAGTACTTC.

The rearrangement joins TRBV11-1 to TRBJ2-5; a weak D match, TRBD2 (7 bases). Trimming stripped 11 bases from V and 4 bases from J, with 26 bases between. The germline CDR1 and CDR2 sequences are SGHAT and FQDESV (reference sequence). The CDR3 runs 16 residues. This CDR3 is CACSSVGGGPVETQYF. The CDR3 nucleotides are TGTGCCTGCTCGAGTGTTGGGGGGGGCCCTGTAGAGACCCAGTACTTC.

CDR3 in amino acids: CASSEELAGGPIYNEQFF. CDR3 sequence (DNA): TGTGCCAGCAGTGAAGAACTAGCGGGAGGGCCCATATACAATGAGCAGTTCTTC. The rearrangement links TRBV6-1 to TRBJ2-1, with 13 bases lining up with TRBD2. The CDR3 loop spans 18 amino acids. After removal of 1 base from V and 4 bases from J, the junction contained 7 bases not matched to a gene. Looked up from germline, CDR1 is MNHNS and CDR2 is SASEGT.

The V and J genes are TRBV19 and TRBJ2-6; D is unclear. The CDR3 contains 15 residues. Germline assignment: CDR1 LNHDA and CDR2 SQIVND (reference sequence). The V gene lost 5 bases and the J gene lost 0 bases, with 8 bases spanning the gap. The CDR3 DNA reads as TGTGCCAGTAGTCTGGCGGACTCTGGGGCCAACGTCCTGACTTTC. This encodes CASSLADSGANVLTF.

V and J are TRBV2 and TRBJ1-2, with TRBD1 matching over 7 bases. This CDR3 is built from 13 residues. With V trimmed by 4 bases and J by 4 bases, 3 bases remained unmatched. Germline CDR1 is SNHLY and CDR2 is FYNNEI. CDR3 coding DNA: TGTGCCAGCAGTGTGGGGACAGCCTATGGCTACACCTTC. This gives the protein CASSVGTAYGYTF.

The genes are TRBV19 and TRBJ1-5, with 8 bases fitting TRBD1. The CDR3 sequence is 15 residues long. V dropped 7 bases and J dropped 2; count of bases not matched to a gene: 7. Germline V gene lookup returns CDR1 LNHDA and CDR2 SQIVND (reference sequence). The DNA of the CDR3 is TGTGCCAGTACAACGTCAGGGGGCGGCAATCAGCCCCAGCATTTT. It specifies CASTTSGGGNQPQHF.

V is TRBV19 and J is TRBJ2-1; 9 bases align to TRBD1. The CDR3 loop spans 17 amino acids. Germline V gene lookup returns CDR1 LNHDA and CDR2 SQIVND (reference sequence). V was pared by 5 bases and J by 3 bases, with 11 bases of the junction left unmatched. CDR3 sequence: CASSLSSGTGRYNEQFF. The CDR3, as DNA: TGTGCCAGTAGTCTTTCCTCCGGGACAGGGCGCTACAATGAGCAGTTCTTC. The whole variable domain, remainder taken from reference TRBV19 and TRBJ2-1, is DGGITQSPKYLFRKEGQNVTLSCEQNLNHDAMYWYRQDPGQGLRLIYYSQIVNDFQKGDIAEGYSVSREKKESFPLTVTSAQKNPTAFYLCASSLSSGTGRYNEQFFGPGTRLTVL.